This T cell receptor (beta chain) appears in the sequencing data of a study of technical replicates of blood from a few donors. Sequencing used immunoSEQ multiplex PCR; TCRdb keeps in-frame clones, though not all of them. The table shows about 79,000 clones, with around 90% occurring only once. The germline V and J ends were trimmed by 3 bases and 8 bases, with 19 bases remaining between them. The CDR3 length is 15 residues. Per germline, CDR1 SGHAT and CDR2 FQNNGV. The chain joins TRBV11-2 to TRBJ1-2, with no clear D. The sequencing sample was made of T cells isolated from PBMCs. This sequence was found in a human donor in good health. Some clones in this sample may be carry-over from other donors' samples. The CDR3 sequence: CASSFPGIVTWGYTF. The CDR3 nucleotides read TGTGCCAGCAGCTTCCCCGGGATAGTCACATGGGGCTACACCTTC.